This T cell receptor (beta chain) was observed in a study of T-cell memory formation after mild COVID-19. TCRdb reprocessed the 5' RACE reads via MiXCR and lists one record per CDR3 protein. Of some 440,000 distinct CDR3 sequences in the sample, 20% to 30% were seen once. Study-level results: Clones that got smaller from day 15 to 85 had even CD4/CD8, while clones growing later tipped toward CD4+.

To note about this clonotype: Its antigen remains unknown.

V lost 7 bases and J lost 0, with 18 bases in between. The germline CDR1 and CDR2 sequences are SQVTM and ANQGSEA. This CDR3 has 15 amino acids. The specimen sequenced was PBMCs or a T cell subset sorted from them (not recorded which). V and J are TRBV29-1 and TRBJ1-1; D gene ambiguous. This receptor was obtained from an adult woman who had mild COVID-19 (a few samples of this study predate the infection). Cell type and time point are not known. CDR3: CSARALPRMNTEAFF. Written as DNA, the CDR3 is TGCAGCGCCCGGGCCCTCCCGCGGATGAACACTGAAGCTTTCTTT.